This TCR beta chain emerged from a study of blood T cell repertoires in COVID-19. This table comes from immunoSEQ multiplex PCR, and its TCRdb copy is limited to in-frame clones, with some not included. The sample shows a few hundred thousand clones, nearly 90% of them seen only once. This CDR3 spans 18 amino acids. The V segment lost 3 bases and the J segment 7 bases; nucleotides outside the gene matches: 18. Germline V CDR1 and CDR2: MGHRA, YSYEKL. This sequence originates from a woman aged 45-65 years who had been exposed to COVID-19. The sequenced material came from PBMCs or T cells enriched from blood (not recorded which). The V call is TRBV4-1, the J call TRBJ2-7, with 10 bases aligning to TRBD2. CDR3 nucleotides: TGCGCCAGCAGCCACGGCGCTAGCGGGGGCCCGATTATGGGGGAGCAGTACTTC. Its translation: CASSHGASGGPIMGEQYF.